These T cell receptor beta chains were read from a single sample in a study of regulatory T cells in long-lasting Graves disease. Each CDR3 protein gets one entry after TCRdb re-called the multiplex PCR reads with MiXCR. The sample shows roughly 500,000 distinct CDR3 sequences, approximately 12% of them seen only once. Separately, the same data were catalogued under a study of T cells in Graves' hyperthyroidism and ophthalmopathy.

The sample consisted of peripheral blood mononuclear cells (PBMCs), taken at new diagnosis, from a patient treated with antithyroid drugs. Source of these receptors: a woman between 25 and 40 years old with Graves disease. The CDR3 runs from the conserved cysteine through the conserved F or W. Fields, in order: V gene, D gene, clone size, J gene, CDR3 protein, CDR3 DNA. The D gene is left open where the match is weak. Rows give clone size only sometimes, using once, few, many, or a class for an expanded clone.

TRBV15	TRBD2	few	TRBJ2-1	CATSRDPPGEGGVNEQFF	TGTGCCACCAGCAGAGATCCCCCCGGGGAGGGAGGGGTAAATGAGCAGTTCTTC
TRBV6-5	NA	NA	TRBJ1-6	CASSYSAGGLDSPLHF	TGTGCCAGCAGTTACTCAGCGGGGGGCCTTGATTCACCCCTCCACTTT
TRBV18	NA	many	TRBJ2-1	CASSPPTYHPDNEQFF	TGTGCCAGCTCACCACCGACCTACCACCCTGACAATGAGCAGTTCTTC
TRBV6-1	NA	NA	TRBJ2-2	CASSVRWGSTGELFF	TGTGCCAGCAGTGTTCGATGGGGAAGCACCGGGGAGCTGTTTTTT
TRBV28	TRBD1	many	TRBJ1-4	CASRPGGTNEKLFF	TGTGCCAGCAGACCAGGGGGAACTAATGAAAAACTGTTTTTT
TRBV4-3	TRBD1	NA	TRBJ1-4	CASSQVRDRGNEKLFF	TGCGCCAGCAGCCAAGTCCGCGACAGGGGGAATGAAAAACTGTTTTTT
TRBV11-3	TRBD2	many	TRBJ2-6	CASSSGTSGRTGANVLTF	TGTGCCAGCAGCTCCGGGACTAGCGGGAGGACTGGGGCCAACGTCCTGACTTTC
TRBV11-2	NA	many	TRBJ2-2	CASSSRLGDTGELFF	TGTGCCAGCAGTTCCCGGCTCGGGGACACCGGGGAGCTGTTTTTT
TRBV27	NA	many	TRBJ1-1	CASSFAGHPNTEAFF	TGTGCCAGCAGTTTCGCCGGGCACCCCAACACTGAAGCTTTCTTT
TRBV2	TRBD2	many	TRBJ2-1	CASTSGLAASMSKQFF	TGTGCCAGCACCTCCGGACTAGCGGCCTCAATGAGTAAGCAGTTCTTC
TRBV19	NA	many	TRBJ1-3	CASSITASSGNTIYF	TGTGCCAGTAGTATAACAGCCAGCTCTGGAAACACCATATATTTT
TRBV29-1	NA	many	TRBJ1-1	CSVWMNTEAFF	TGCAGCGTTTGGATGAACACTGAAGCTTTCTTT
TRBV9	TRBD1	many	TRBJ2-7	CASSGGDRDSYEQYF	TGTGCCAGCAGCGGAGGAGACAGGGACTCCTACGAGCAGTACTTC
TRBV7-2	TRBD2	many	TRBJ2-5	CASSSGLAGEQATQYF	TGTGCCAGCAGCTCTGGACTAGCGGGAGAACAGGCGACCCAGTACTTC
TRBV3-1	TRBD2	NA	TRBJ2-7	CACRLAGTYEQYF	TGTGCCTGCAGACTAGCGGGAACCTACGAGCAGTACTTC
TRBV18	NA	NA	TRBJ1-1	CASSRDREGTEAFF	TGTGCCAGCTCACGAGATAGGGAGGGGACTGAAGCTTTCTTT
TRBV10-1	TRBD2	many	TRBJ2-5	CASSERGTSGRGAHF	TGCGCCAGCAGTGAAAGGGGGACTAGCGGGAGAGGGGCCCACTTC
TRBV13	TRBD2	many	TRBJ2-1	CASRGLARLNEQFF	TGTGCCAGCCGAGGACTAGCGCGACTCAATGAGCAGTTCTTC
TRBV29-1	TRBD1	NA	TRBJ1-4	CSVEEGTGSRPKLFF	TGCAGCGTTGAAGAGGGGACAGGGTCTCGCCCAAAACTGTTTTTT
TRBV7-2	TRBD1	many	TRBJ2-7	CASSLSVRSGGSYEQYF	TGTGCCAGCAGCTTATCTGTAAGGTCAGGGGGCTCCTACGAGCAGTACTTC
TRBV7-9	NA	many	TRBJ2-1	CASSLKHEQFF	TGTGCCAGCAGCCTGAAGCATGAGCAGTTCTTC
TRBV12-3/TRBV12-4	NA	NA	TRBJ2-2	CARSSFTGELFF	TGTGCCAGAAGTTCCTTTACCGGGGAGCTGTTTTTT
TRBV27	NA	NA	TRBJ2-7	CASSLSGAEDEQYF	TGTGCCAGCAGTTTATCAGGGGCGGAGGACGAGCAGTACTTC
TRBV2	NA	few	TRBJ1-2	CASRPGVGYTF	TGTGCCAGCAGACCCGGGGTGGGCTACACCTTC
TRBV7-2	NA	many	TRBJ2-7	CASSLGTPRPSYEQYF	TGTGCCAGCAGCTTAGGGACCCCTCGACCTTCCTACGAGCAGTACTTC
TRBV12-3/TRBV12-4	NA	many	TRBJ2-1	CATHPGTINNEQFF	TGTGCCACCCACCCCGGGACAATCAACAATGAGCAGTTCTTC
TRBV12-3/TRBV12-4	NA	many	TRBJ1-1	CASSLGVYLNTEAFF	TGTGCCAGCAGTTTGGGGGTCTACCTGAACACTGAAGCTTTCTTT
TRBV5-1	NA	many	TRBJ2-7	CASSISGRKQYF	TGCGCCAGCAGCATATCGGGTCGCAAGCAGTACTTC
TRBV27	NA	many	TRBJ2-1	CASSLMGASYNEQFF	TGTGCCAGCAGTTTAATGGGGGCCTCCTACAATGAGCAGTTCTTC
TRBV12-3/TRBV12-4	NA	many	TRBJ1-6	CASSLDGGYSPLHF	TGTGCCAGCAGCCTGGACGGGGGATATTCACCCCTCCACTTT
TRBV11-3	TRBD2	many	TRBJ2-3	CASSSGGRTDTQYF	TGTGCCAGCAGCTCGGGCGGGAGGACAGATACGCAGTATTTT
TRBV7-3	NA	many	TRBJ2-1	CASSLRLADDYNEQFF	TGTGCCAGCAGCTTAAGGTTAGCGGATGACTACAATGAGCAGTTCTTC
TRBV6-2/TRBV6-3	TRBD1	many	TRBJ1-2	CASSYRITGADGYTF	TGTGCCAGCAGTTACCGAATTACAGGGGCGGATGGCTACACCTTC
TRBV9	NA	many	TRBJ1-1	CASSVGGMNTEAFF	TGTGCCAGCAGCGTCGGCGGAATGAACACTGAAGCTTTCTTT
TRBV20-1	TRBD2	few	TRBJ2-4	CSARLLAAAKNIQYF	TGCAGTGCTAGACTTCTAGCGGCAGCCAAAAACATTCAGTACTTC
TRBV20-1	NA	few	TRBJ2-6	CSARGGGGSGANVLTF	TGCAGTGCTAGAGGGGGAGGGGGGTCTGGGGCCAACGTCCTGACTTTC
TRBV18	NA	many	TRBJ1-6	CASSPDRNSPLHF	TGTGCCAGCTCACCAGACAGAAATTCACCCCTCCACTTT
TRBV14	NA	few	TRBJ2-1	CASSPGTFSYNEQFF	TGTGCCAGCAGCCCCGGGACTTTCTCCTACAATGAGCAGTTCTTC
TRBV18	NA	many	TRBJ2-5	CASSPSNRETQYF	TGTGCCAGCTCACCTTCCAACAGAGAGACCCAGTACTTC
TRBV11-2	NA	NA	TRBJ2-1	CASSFKGIIDYNEQFF	TGTGCCAGCAGCTTCAAGGGTATTATAGACTACAATGAGCAGTTCTTC
TRBV18	NA	many	TRBJ1-1	CASSPAPDPGDTEAFF	TGTGCCAGCTCACCAGCTCCGGACCCCGGAGACACTGAAGCTTTCTTT
TRBV6-5	NA	many	TRBJ1-3	CASSYTDSGNTIYF	TGTGCCAGCAGTTACACCGACAGTGGGAACACCATATATTTT
TRBV27	TRBD1	NA	TRBJ2-1	CASRIQGAADEQFF	TGTGCCAGCAGGATACAGGGGGCGGCAGATGAGCAGTTCTTC
TRBV6-2/TRBV6-3	TRBD1	many	TRBJ1-1	CASSEVTGGTEAFF	TGTGCCAGCAGTGAAGTCACAGGGGGGACTGAAGCTTTCTTT
TRBV28	NA	few	TRBJ1-2	CAANQLGPRGKGYTF	TGTGCCGCCAATCAGCTAGGCCCCCGGGGCAAGGGCTACACCTTC
TRBV28	TRBD2	many	TRBJ2-5	CASSLLGGTSLETQYF	TGTGCCAGCAGTTTATTGGGCGGGACTAGTTTGGAGACCCAGTACTTC
TRBV19	NA	many	TRBJ2-1	CASSISSEDYNEQFF	TGTGCCAGTAGTATCTCTAGCGAAGACTACAATGAGCAGTTCTTC
TRBV29-1	TRBD2	many	TRBJ2-5	CSVDAAGGPKTQYF	TGCAGCGTTGATGCAGCGGGAGGGCCAAAGACCCAGTACTTC
TRBV28	NA	many	TRBJ1-4	CASSVGRMEKLFF	TGTGCCAGCAGTGTGGGCCGAATGGAGAAACTGTTTTTT
TRBV28	NA	few	TRBJ2-2	CASSLFGSTGELFF	TGTGCCAGCAGTTTATTTGGCAGCACCGGGGAGCTGTTTTTT
TRBV4-1	TRBD2	few	TRBJ2-3	CASSRSGLAGGWDTQYF	TGCGCCAGCAGCCGTTCCGGACTAGCGGGAGGTTGGGATACGCAGTATTTT
TRBV10-3	TRBD2	many	TRBJ2-1	CAIRQRGIDEQFF	TGTGCCATCCGCCAGCGGGGAATCGATGAGCAGTTCTTC
TRBV2	TRBD1	many	TRBJ2-1	CASSESTGPGEQFF	TGTGCCAGCAGTGAGTCGACAGGGCCGGGTGAGCAGTTCTTC